This TCR beta chain was identified during a study of sequential checkpoint blockade in melanoma. Treatment here: randomized to nivolumab then ipilimumab (arm A) or the reverse (arm B). Sorted cells were live CD3+CD8+, lacking CD19 and CD56, from PBMCs. The CDR3 extends over 14 amino acids. V lost 5 bases, J lost 0 bases, and 1 base stayed unmatched. Germline loops: CDR1 SEHNR, CDR2 FQNEAQ (reference sequence). This clone was counted between two and nine times. TCRdb keeps only in-frame clones here, not all; method: immunoSEQ multiplex PCR. The table lists 20,000 to 25,000 clones, approximately 81% of them singletons.

The clonotype was recovered from a human donor with melanoma. Sequences were derived from CD8+ T cells sorted from blood (inferred from file names), sampled from a patient given nivolumab and ipilimumab in sequence. The chain has TRBV7-9 and TRBJ1-5; 7 bases fit TRBD1. In nucleotides, the CDR3 is TGTGCCAGCAGCAACAGGGGTAGCAATCAGCCCCAGCATTTT. Protein product: CASSNRGSNQPQHF.